This T cell receptor (beta chain) was retrieved from a study of control samples from healthy donors and cancer patients. Germline CDR1 reads KGHDR; CDR2 reads SFDVKD. CDR3 length: 15 amino acids. V lost 9 bases to trimming and J lost 5 bases; unmatched junction nucleotides: 10. Measured with immunoSEQ multiplex PCR; TCRdb has only the in-frame clones, and not every one. The table includes under 200,000 clones, 91% detected once. Sequenced: blood. The chain joins TRBV24-1 to TRBJ2-2, with 8 bases identical to TRBD2. This clonotype was sampled from a woman under 40 in good health. The CDR3 DNA follows: TGTGCCACCCAAGCAAGCGGGAGTGGTACCGGGGAGCTGTTTTTT. As protein: CATQASGSGTGELFF.